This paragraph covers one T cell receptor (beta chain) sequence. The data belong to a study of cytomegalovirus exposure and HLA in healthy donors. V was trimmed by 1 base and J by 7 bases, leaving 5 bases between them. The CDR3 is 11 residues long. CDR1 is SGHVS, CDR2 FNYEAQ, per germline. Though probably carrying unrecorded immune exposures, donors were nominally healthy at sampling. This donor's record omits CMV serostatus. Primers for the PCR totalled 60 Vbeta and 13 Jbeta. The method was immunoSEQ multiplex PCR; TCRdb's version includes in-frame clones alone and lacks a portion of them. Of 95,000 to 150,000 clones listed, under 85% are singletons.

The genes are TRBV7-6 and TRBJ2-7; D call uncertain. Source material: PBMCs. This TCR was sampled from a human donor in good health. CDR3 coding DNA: TGTGCCAGCAGCTTAGGGGCGGAGCAGTACTTC. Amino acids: CASSLGAEQYF.